This T cell receptor (beta chain) was captured by sequencing in a study of human T cells and chemical hapten exposure. Sample time point: pre-sensitization, week 0. Treatment meaning: therapeutic diphenylcyclopropenone sensitization with weekly scalp DPC. CDR1 and CDR2 (germline): DFQATT, SNEGSKA (reference sequence). The length of the CDR3 is 15 residues. J lost 0 bases, V lost 6 bases, and 7 bases had no gene match. How the authors handled the data: Sample TCR totals centred on a median of around 93,000, ranging about 20,000 to 700,000. TCRdb re-derived calls from the RACE reads in MiXCR, one entry per CDR3 protein. The V and J calls were not made by the authors but by TCRdb's processing. The sample has 62,000 or so distinct CDR3 sequences, roughly 11% seen once. This clonotype was recorded many times.

The clonotype originates from a woman between 50 and 59 years old with alopecia areata. Some clones in this sample may be carry-over from other donors' samples. Here the sequenced sample was whole blood, taken in connection with sensitization to the hapten diphenylcyclopropenone (DPC). The chain carries TRBV20-1 and TRBJ2-1; TRBD2 matches at 8 bases. The DNA of the CDR3 is TGCAGTGCGCTTAAGAGCGGGGGCTCCTACAATGAGCAGTTCTTC. The encoded protein is CSALKSGGSYNEQFF.